The 30 T cell receptor beta chains listed next were all sequenced from one sample in a study of spatial heterogeneity in lung cancer. Findings and limits, study-wide: In tumors, expanded intratumoral alpha and beta TCR counts tracked mutation counts.

Documented time point: sample taken at primary tumor resection. MiXCR was run by TCRdb on the 5' RACE reads, yielding one entry per CDR3 protein. The sample includes about 100,000 distinct CDR3 sequences, 4.4% of them seen just once. Their cognate antigens are unknown. The source was lung tumor tissue, collected at surgery. These receptor sequences come from a male donor with early-stage non-small cell lung cancer.

There are many counts of this clonotype. The J gene is TRBJ1-5, the V gene TRBV5-1; weak D call: TRBD1 (5 bases). The V end was cut by 1 base, the J end by 5 bases, with 16 bases between. This CDR3 comprises 16 residues. Germline V gene data show CDR1 as SGHRS and CDR2 as YFSETQ. The CDR3 reads CASSLSAGIEDQPQHF. The CDR3 nucleotides are TGCGCCAGCAGCTTGTCTGCAGGGATAGAGGATCAGCCCCAGCATTTT.

This clonotype was counted many times. This chain connects TRBV27 to TRBJ2-4, with D perhaps being TRBD1 or TRBD2 (5 bases each). CDR1 is MNHEY and CDR2 is SMNVEV in the germline V gene (reference sequence). The V gene lost 4 bases and the J gene lost 3 bases, with 13 bases spanning the gap. The CDR3 loop spans 15 amino acids. The CDR3 region is CASSWGSAGKNIQYF. In DNA form, the CDR3 reads TGTGCCAGCAGTTGGGGGAGTGCGGGCAAAAACATTCAGTACTTC.

The V call is TRBV5-4, the J call TRBJ2-2, with 12 bases aligning to TRBD2. V lost 3 bases, J lost 6 bases, and 6 bases stayed unmatched. Germline V CDR1 and CDR2: SGHNT, YYREEE (reference sequence). The CDR3 runs to 16 residues. The CDR3 coding sequence is TGTGCCAGCAGCTCAGGACTAGCGGGACGGTCCGGGGAGCTGTTTTTT. Its translation: CASSSGLAGRSGELFF.

This clonotype was observed at least ten times. V is TRBV18 and J is TRBJ2-1, with 9 bases matching TRBD2. The CDR3 consists of 16 residues. Losses at the gene ends were 3 bases for V and 8 bases for J; bases not matched to a gene: 11. CDR1 is KGHSH and CDR2 is LQKENI in the germline V gene. The CDR3 nucleotides read TGTGCCAGCTCACCGGACGAGCGGGAGGCTTGGGATGAGCAGTTCTTC. It translates to CASSPDEREAWDEQFF.

The sample holds many counts of this clonotype. This sequence joins TRBV12-3 or TRBV12-4 and TRBJ2-5; 9 bases fit TRBD2. J was trimmed by 1 base and V by 6 bases; bases with no gene match: 9. The CDR3 spans 16 residues. CDR3 in DNA: TGTGCCAGCAGCCCCCCCGCGGGAGGGTTCCAAGAGACCCAGTACTTC. Translation: CASSPPAGGFQETQYF.

The rearrangement links TRBV20-1 to TRBJ2-4; D uncertain. The germline CDR1 and CDR2 sequences are DFQATT and SNEGSKA (reference sequence). The CDR3 extends over 14 amino acids. The V and J ends lost 3 bases and 0 bases respectively, with 9 bases between them. CDR3 bases: TGCAGTGCTAGTAAGGTAGTAGCCAAAAACATTCAGTACTTC. Residues: CSASKVVAKNIQYF.

The sample holds many counts of this clonotype. The chain combines TRBV11-2 with TRBJ2-1; D is uncertain. The germline V gene encodes CDR1 SGHAT and CDR2 FQNNGV. The V and J ends lost 5 bases and 7 bases respectively, with 9 bases between them. The CDR3 is 12 residues long. CDR3 amino acids: CASSPDRNEQFF. CDR3 nucleotides: TGTGCCAGCAGCCCCGATCGGAATGAGCAGTTCTTC.

This clonotype came up many times. V is TRBV7-9 and J is TRBJ2-2; no reliable D call. Per the germline V gene, CDR1 is SEHNR and CDR2 is FQNEAQ (reference sequence). The CDR3 is made up of 12 amino acids. The V gene lost 3 bases and the J gene lost 6 bases, with 5 bases spanning the gap. CDR3: CASSFGAGELFF. CDR3 bases: TGTGCCAGCAGCTTTGGAGCCGGGGAGCTGTTTTTT. The full variable domain, its missing parts supplied by reference TRBV7-9 and TRBJ2-2, is DTGVSQNPRHKITKRGQNVTFRCDPISEHNRLYWYRQTLGQGPEFLTYFQNEAQLEKSRLLSDRFSAERPKGSFSTLEIQRTEQGDSAMYLCASSFGAGELFFGEGSRLTVL.

This clonotype appeared many times. This rearrangement joins TRBV5-6 to TRBJ1-6; no definite D call. From germline, CDR1 is SGHDT and CDR2 YYEEEE. The CDR3 spans 15 residues. V lost 6 bases and J lost 1, with 11 bases in between. CDR3 coding DNA: TGTGCCAGCACCATCCGGAGTTCCTATAATTCACCCCTCCACTTT. Its translation is CASTIRSSYNSPLHF.

J is TRBJ2-5 and V is TRBV5-1; 8 nucleotides line up with TRBD2. The germline V gene has CDR1 SGHRS and CDR2 YFSETQ. This CDR3 comprises 15 residues. After removal of 1 base from V and 2 bases from J, the junction contained 4 bases not matched to a gene. CDR3 nucleotides: TGCGCCAGCAGCTTGAGAGCGGGAGAACAAGAGACCCAGTACTTC. This encodes CASSLRAGEQETQYF.

This clonotype was counted many times. The chain uses TRBV10-2 and TRBJ2-2; 7 bases align to TRBD2. V trimming: 5 bases; J trimming: 7 bases; junction bases outside the gene matches: 10. Germline loops: CDR1 WSHSY, CDR2 SAAADI. CDR3 length equals 15 residues. The CDR3 nucleotides read TGCGCCAGCAGTTTTGGGGGAGGGCCCATCGGGGAGCTGTTTTTT. It specifies CASSFGGGPIGELFF.

This clonotype has at least ten counts. The rearrangement uses TRBV6-6 and TRBJ2-2; TRBD2 matches 8 bases. Germline assignment: CDR1 MNHNY and CDR2 SVGAGI (reference sequence). The CDR3 loop spans 15 amino acids. V gave up 7 bases and J gave up 0 bases; unmatched junction bases: 4. CDR3 residues: CASTLAGSNTGELFF. The CDR3 region has the DNA TGTGCCAGCACCCTAGCGGGCTCGAACACCGGGGAGCTGTTTTTT.

This clonotype appeared many times. The V gene is TRBV7-8, the J gene TRBJ1-6, with a tentative D call TRBD1 (5 bases). Germline V CDR1 and CDR2: SGHVS, FQNEAQ. The CDR3 consists of 16 residues. The V and J ends lost 1 base and 7 bases respectively, with 14 bases between them. CDR3 coding DNA: TGTGCCAGCAGCTTAGGGGACTACAAGGGGAATTCACCCCTCCACTTT. Translation: CASSLGDYKGNSPLHF.

Concerning this clonotype itself: One base away lies a much larger clone, so this may be a sequencing read error. The V and J genes are TRBV6-2 or TRBV6-3 and TRBJ2-3, with D unclear. The CDR3 spans 11 residues. V lost 6 bases and J lost 8, with 9 bases in between. The V gene's germline CDR1 is MNHEY and CDR2 SVGEGT. CDR3 sequence: CASSYHGTQYF. The CDR3 nucleotides read TGTGCCAGCAGCTACCACGGTACGCAGTATTTT.

This clonotype was detected ten times or more. The genes are TRBV12-3 or TRBV12-4 and TRBJ1-1; D ambiguous. V lost 6 bases and J lost 2, with 13 bases in between. This CDR3 has 14 residues. Here the CDR3 reads CASSQNNFNTEAFF. CDR3 bases: TGTGCCAGCAGCCAAAACAATTTCAACACTGAAGCTTTCTTT.

At least ten counts were recorded for this clonotype. The CDR3 DNA reads TGTGCCAGCAGTGAAAACACCCGTGACTACGAGCAGTACTTC. This gives the protein CASSENTRDYEQYF. V gene TRBV2 combines with J gene TRBJ2-7; D call uncertain. Germline V gives CDR1 SNHLY, CDR2 FYNNEI. The CDR3 consists of 14 residues. V was cut by 2 bases and J by 3 bases, with 11 bases left in between.

This clonotype has at least ten counts. The rearrangement links TRBV6-6 to TRBJ2-2, with a possible D match to TRBD1 (5 bases). The CDR3 runs 15 residues. Germline V gene lookup returns CDR1 MNHNY and CDR2 SVGAGI (reference sequence). Between the trimmed V and J ends, which lost 0 bases and 3 bases, there was a span of 8 bases. CDR3 protein: CASSYSIRDTGELFF. As DNA, the CDR3 is TGTGCCAGCAGTTACTCGATCAGGGACACCGGGGAGCTGTTTTTT.

This clonotype was found many times. The V and J genes are TRBV5-1 and TRBJ1-1; D gene unclear. With 2 bases removed from V and 2 bases from J, the gap between germline ends came to 10 bases. This CDR3 comprises 14 residues. Looked up from germline, CDR1 is SGHRS and CDR2 is YFSETQ. CDR3 sequence: CASSFMAPNTEAFF. The CDR3 DNA is TGCGCCAGCAGCTTTATGGCTCCTAACACTGAAGCTTTCTTT.

This clonotype was counted at least ten times. This rearrangement joins TRBV28 to TRBJ2-5; 10 bases fit TRBD1. With V trimmed by 6 bases and J by 4 bases, 2 bases remained unmatched. This CDR3 comprises 13 residues. CDR1 MDHEN and CDR2 SYDVKM come from the germline V gene. In DNA, the CDR3 is TGTGCCAGCAGGACAGGGGGCTCAGAGACCCAGTACTTC. It specifies CASRTGGSETQYF. The full variable domain, its missing parts supplied by reference TRBV28 and TRBJ2-5, is DVKVTQSSRYLVKRTGEKVFLECVQDMDHENMFWYRQDPGLGLRLIYFSYDVKMKEKGDIPEGYSVSREKKERFSLILESASTNQTSMYLCASRTGGSETQYFGPGTRLLVL.

This clonotype was seen ten or more times. As DNA, the CDR3 is TGTGCCAGCAGCTCGTTTCGGGACAGGGTAATTGACGAGCAGTACTTC. Encoded protein: CASSSFRDRVIDEQYF. The gene calls are TRBV7-2 and TRBJ2-7; 9 bases map to TRBD1. Trimming at V came to 4 bases and at J to 5 bases, leaving 12 bases not matched to a gene. The CDR3 length is 16 residues. Per germline, CDR1 SGHTA and CDR2 FQGNSA. The full variable domain, in which reference TRBV7-2 and TRBJ2-7 provide the parts outside the CDR3, is GAGVSQSPSNKVTEKGKDVELRCDPISGHTALYWYRQSLGQGLEFLIYFQGNSAPDKSGLPSDRFSAERTGGSVSTLTIQRTQQEDSAVYLCASSSFRDRVIDEQYFGPGTRLTVT.

In this sample, this clonotype turned up many times. This chain connects TRBV20-1 to TRBJ2-3; tentatively, D is TRBD2 (5 bases). CDR1 is DFQATT and CDR2 is SNEGSKA in the germline V gene (reference sequence). The CDR3 totals 17 residues. The V and J ends lost 3 bases and 1 base respectively, with 20 bases between them. The CDR3 region has the DNA TGCAGTGCTAGTGCCGCGACGGACTCTGGGGGCACAGATACGCAGTATTTT. Amino acids: CSASAATDSGGTDTQYF.

The CDR3 is CATALSPSYEQFF. The DNA for the CDR3 is TGTGCCACCGCGTTGTCTCCGTCCTATGAGCAGTTCTTC. The V and J genes are TRBV15 and TRBJ2-1; no reliable D call. The V gene's germline CDR1 is LNHNV and CDR2 YYDKDF (reference sequence). The CDR3 length is 13 residues. Between the trimmed V and J ends, which lost 8 bases and 8 bases, there was a span of 16 bases.

This clonotype occurred many times. The chain is built from TRBV4-1 and TRBJ1-4; no clear D. The CDR3 loop spans 14 amino acids. Germline lookup yields CDR1 MGHRA and CDR2 YSYEKL. V shed 3 bases and J shed 4 bases, with 9 bases lying between them. In DNA form, the CDR3 reads TGCGCCAGCAGCCAGAGCGAACTTAATGAAAAACTGTTTTTT. Its translation is CASSQSELNEKLFF.

This clonotype was recorded many times. This chain joins TRBV27 and TRBJ2-1; 8 bases map to TRBD1. The junction had 5 bases not matched to a gene; V was cut back by 5 bases and J by 8 bases. The CDR3 runs to 13 residues. Germline CDR1 MNHEY, CDR2 SMNVEV (reference sequence). CDR3 in amino acids: CASSRTGLHEQFF. CDR3 in DNA: TGTGCCAGCAGTAGGACAGGGCTTCATGAGCAGTTCTTC.

The chain employs TRBV3-1 and TRBJ2-2; the match to TRBD1 covers 7 bases. CDR3 length: 17 amino acids. In germline, CDR1 is LGHDT, CDR2 YNNKEL (reference sequence). Unmatched junction bases numbered 9, after V lost 4 bases and J lost 1 base. CDR3 residues: CASSLYRGNLNTGELFF. The CDR3 bases are TGTGCCAGCAGCCTTTACAGGGGCAATCTGAACACCGGGGAGCTGTTTTTT. The entire variable domain, with the rest obtained from reference TRBV3-1 and TRBJ2-2, is as follows: DTAVSQTPKYLVTQMGNDKSIKCEQNLGHDTMYWYKQDSKKFLKIMFSYNNKELIINETVPNRFSPKSPDKAHLNLHINSLELGDSAVYFCASSLYRGNLNTGELFFGEGSRLTVL.

This clonotype has only a few counts. CDR3 sequence: CASSPVQGATPGANVLTF. CDR3 bases: TGTGCCAGCTCACCCGTACAGGGCGCTACTCCTGGGGCCAACGTCCTGACTTTC. The rearrangement joins TRBV18 to TRBJ2-6, with a possible D match to TRBD1 (6 bases). V lost 3 bases and J 2 bases, leaving 17 bases between the germline ends. The CDR3 runs 18 residues. Germline V gene lookup returns CDR1 KGHSH and CDR2 LQKENI.

In its sample, this clonotype was seen many times. The V call is TRBV27, the J call TRBJ2-3; 9 bases match TRBD2. This CDR3 region has 18 residues. Germline V CDR1 and CDR2: MNHEY, SMNVEV (reference sequence). V lost 0 bases to trimming and J lost 4 bases; unmatched junction nucleotides: 11. The CDR3: CASSLSLGVAGGPDTQYF. The DNA of the CDR3 is TGTGCCAGCAGTTTATCTCTGGGTGTGGCGGGAGGGCCAGATACGCAGTATTTT.

This clonotype was seen at least ten times. The rearrangement links TRBV5-6 to TRBJ2-7, with 13 bases matching TRBD2. CDR1 is SGHDT, CDR2 YYEEEE, per germline. The V gene end was trimmed by 4 bases and the J gene end by 3 bases; junction bases not matched to a gene: 10. This CDR3 is 17 amino acids long. The CDR3 here is CASSPLTRTSGSYEQYF. CDR3 sequence (DNA): TGTGCCAGCAGCCCGCTAACTCGGACTAGCGGGAGCTACGAGCAGTACTTC.

This clonotype was detected only a few times. The genes are TRBV14 and TRBJ2-2; D is uncertain. The CDR3 is 15 amino acids. The V gene lost 2 bases and the J gene lost 3 bases, with 10 bases spanning the gap. Germline loops: CDR1 SGHDN, CDR2 FVKESK. CDR3 amino acids: CASSQSRFYTGELFF. CDR3 nucleotides: TGTGCCAGCAGCCAATCTAGATTTTACACCGGGGAGCTGTTTTTT.

This clonotype has a count of ten or more. V and J are TRBV12-3 or TRBV12-4 and TRBJ2-5; 10 bases fit TRBD2. After removal of 4 bases from V and 9 bases from J, the junction contained 11 bases not matched to a gene. The CDR3 has 15 residues. The CDR3 bases are TGTGCCAGCAGTTCGGGACTAGCGACGGGGGGGGCCCAGTACTTC. Protein sequence: CASSSGLATGGAQYF.